The 2 T cell receptor beta chains given below trace back to one sample, sequenced in a study of control samples from healthy donors and cancer patients. Produced via immunoSEQ multiplex PCR; TCRdb's table is partial and in-frame only. The sample lists roughly 80,000 clones, about 90% occurring once. The sequenced sample was PBMCs. The receptor set was obtained from an older woman with head and neck cancer.

The V call is TRBV28, the J call TRBJ1-1; tentatively, D is TRBD1 (5 bases). The CDR3 is made up of 15 amino acids. Germline-derived CDR1 and CDR2 are MDHEN and SYDVKM. V was pared by 4 bases and J by 0 bases, with 12 bases between. CDR3 bases: TGTGCCAGCAGTTCCCCCGGGGCTATGAACACTGAAGCTTTCTTT. Its translation: CASSSPGAMNTEAFF.

The rearrangement uses TRBV6-5 and TRBJ2-7, with 8 positions matching TRBD2. The CDR3 runs 15 residues. The V segment lost 6 bases and the J segment 4 bases; nucleotides outside the gene matches: 11. Germline CDR1 and CDR2: MNHEY and SVGAGI. The CDR3: CASRPLAGVVYEQYF. CDR3 nucleotide sequence: TGTGCCAGCAGGCCCCTAGCGGGTGTCGTGTACGAGCAGTACTTC.